These 3 T cell receptor beta chains were all obtained from the same sample, sequenced in a study of identical twins. One entry per CDR3 protein, called by TCRdb with MiXCR from the 5' RACE reads. Seen here are some 710,000 distinct CDR3 sequences, around 6.1% observed once, and the top ten hold about 1.8%. Sequenced input: naive T cells sorted from blood. These receptors came from a man between 18 and 29 years old in good health.

The chain couples TRBV9 to TRBJ2-1; the match to TRBD2 covers 9 bases. This CDR3 has 15 residues. Germline V gives CDR1 SGDLS, CDR2 YYNGEE. After removal of 4 bases from V and 8 bases from J, the junction contained 10 bases not matched to a gene. Here the CDR3 reads CASSLGTSLEYEQFF. The CDR3 DNA sequence: TGTGCCAGCAGCCTCGGGACTAGCTTAGAGTATGAGCAGTTCTTC.

This clonotype has ten or more counts. The chain employs TRBV9 and TRBJ2-3; TRBD2 agrees at 9 bases. The V and J ends lost 4 bases and 5 bases, in that order; junction bases with no gene match: 8. CDR1 is SGDLS, CDR2 YYNGEE, per germline. There are 15 residues in the CDR3. This chain's CDR3 is CASSPRALAGDTQYF. The CDR3 DNA reads as TGTGCCAGCAGCCCCAGGGCACTAGCGGGAGATACGCAGTATTTT.

This rearrangement joins TRBV12-3 or TRBV12-4 to TRBJ1-6; D is possibly TRBD1 (5 bases). V lost 1 base and J 10 bases, leaving 11 bases between the germline ends. There are 14 residues in the CDR3. DNA of the CDR3: TGTGCCAGCAGTTTAGGGGTTGGGGGATCACCCCTCCACTTT. It is translated as CASSLGVGGSPLHF.